Shown below are 5 T cell receptor beta chains from a single sample sequenced in a study of vaccination and CD4 T cells after COVID-19. For these receptors, no antigen is known. CD4+ T cells that had been cultured provided DNA sequenced with the Oncomine TCR Beta short-read assay. TCRdb fed the PCR reads into MiXCR, producing one record per CDR3 protein. The data contain a few thousand distinct CDR3 sequences, about a sixth of them seen just once; the ten biggest clones take up 15% to 20%. Indicated treatment: approximately 11-day PBMC culture with coronavirus spike peptide pools or control peptides (ViraFEST assay). The material sequenced was CD4+ T cells from blood, cultured in vitro. The receptors stem from a human donor who had recovered from COVID-19.

This chain connects TRBV6-1 to TRBJ2-4, with TRBD2 matching 7 bases. CDR1 and CDR2 (germline): MNHNS, SASEGT. The J segment lost 5 bases and the V segment lost 6 bases, leaving 13 bases of the junction unmatched. This CDR3 contains 16 residues. The CDR3 sequence: CASRNHPSSGQNIQYF. The CDR3 bases are TGTGCCAGCAGGAACCACCCCTCTAGCGGACAAAACATTCAGTACTTC.

By sample fraction, this clonotype is large. The V and J genes are TRBV20-1 and TRBJ1-5; D perhaps matches TRBD1 (6 bases). Per the germline V gene, CDR1 is DFQATT and CDR2 is SNEGSKA (reference sequence). The CDR3 is 13 residues long. V shed 4 bases and J shed 4 bases, with 11 bases lying between them. The CDR3 region has the DNA TGCAGTGCTAAAACAACAGGGAATCAGCCCCAGCATTTT. It encodes CSAKTTGNQPQHF.

This clonotype was detected only a few times. This chain links TRBV12-3 or TRBV12-4 with TRBJ2-7; D is unresolved. The CDR3 runs to 13 residues. V lost 3 bases and J lost 2, with 8 bases in between. CDR3 sequence: CASSLGRPYEQYF. The CDR3 region has the DNA TGTGCCAGCAGTTTGGGCCGACCCTACGAGCAGTACTTC.

This clonotype qualifies as medium-sized. CDR3 coding DNA: TGTGCTAGTGGTCTCAAAGGGGGCGGGGAGCTGTTTTTT. Translation gives CASGLKGGGELFF. The chain links TRBV12-5 to TRBJ2-2, with a tentative D call TRBD1 (6 bases). The germline V and J ends were trimmed by 5 bases and 7 bases, with 11 bases remaining between them. Germline CDR1 LGHNT, CDR2 FRNRAP. This CDR3 comprises 13 residues.

The chain couples TRBV5-4 to TRBJ2-3, with 8 nucleotides matching TRBD2. V lost 4 bases and J lost 6; bases outside the gene matches: 13. This CDR3 contains 16 residues. In germline, CDR1 is SGHNT, CDR2 YYREEE (reference sequence). This CDR3 reads CASSDASGGVRDTQYF. The CDR3 DNA is TGTGCCAGCAGCGATGCGAGCGGGGGAGTACGGGATACGCAGTATTTT.